A selection of T cell receptor beta chains follows, all from one sample in a study of T cell responses to AZD1222 COVID-19 vaccine. Sequencing used immunoSEQ multiplex PCR; TCRdb keeps in-frame clones, though not all of them. The sample carries some 150,000 clones, 90% to 95% recorded once. The source was peripheral blood, collected on day 0 of AZD1222 vaccination. All receptors derive from an adult in good health. Each CDR3 is given with its conserved first and last residue. The D gene is left open where the match is weak. Not all rows give a size; the values are once, few, many and, for expanded clones, a class.

cdr3_nt	cdr3_aa	v_call	j_call	clone_size	d_call
TGCGCCAGCAGCTTTAGACAGGGGAATTCACCCCTCCACTTT	CASSFRQGNSPLHF	TRBV5-1	TRBJ1-6	.	TRBD1
TGTGCCAGCAGCTTAGGGGGACAGATCCCTCAGCCCCAGCATTTT	CASSLGGQIPQPQHF	TRBV7-9	TRBJ1-5	.	TRBD1
TGTGCCAGCAGTGTGACGACTAGCCCGGGTGAGACCCAGTACTTC	CASSVTTSPGETQYF	TRBV28	TRBJ2-5	.	TRBD2
TGTGCCAGCAGCTCAGGGGGCTCTGGAAACACCATATATTTT	CASSSGGSGNTIYF	TRBV5-5	TRBJ1-3	.	TRBD1
TGTGCCAGTAGTACGCGGGAAAAGCAGCCCCAGCATTTT	CASSTREKQPQHF	TRBV19	TRBJ1-5	.	.
TGCGCCAGCAGCTCTCCGGGACAGGGAAATTCACCCCTCCACTTT	CASSSPGQGNSPLHF	TRBV5-1	TRBJ1-6	.	TRBD1
TGTGCCAGCAGCTTGACGGCGGCGAACACAGATACGCAGTATTTT	CASSLTAANTDTQYF	TRBV5-8	TRBJ2-3	once	.
TGTGCCAGCTCACCGGGACAGGATCAGCCCCAGCATTTT	CASSPGQDQPQHF	TRBV18	TRBJ1-5	.	TRBD1
TGTGCCAGCAGCCAACGGGACGATAACACCATATATTTT	CASSQRDDNTIYF	TRBV3-1/TRBV3-2	TRBJ1-3	.	.
TGTGCCAGCAGCCCCCAGGGAAATACTGAAGCTTTCTTT	CASSPQGNTEAFF	TRBV14	TRBJ1-1	.	.
TGTGCCAGCAGCTCTAGGGACAGGTGGACGGATTCTGAGCAGTTCTTC	CASSSRDRWTDSEQFF	TRBV5-4	TRBJ2-1	once	TRBD1
TGTGCCAGCAGTTTCGGGGACAGGGCGGTCACTGAAGCTTTCTTT	CASSFGDRAVTEAFF	TRBV28	TRBJ1-1	.	TRBD1
TGTGCCAGCAGTGGAGCTGGAGCGCCCGGATATGGCTACACCTTC	CASSGAGAPGYGYTF	TRBV25-1	TRBJ1-2	once	.
TGTGCCAGCAGCCAGACATGGGGGAGCAATCAGCCCCAGCATTTT	CASSQTWGSNQPQHF	TRBV3-1/TRBV3-2	TRBJ1-5	.	.
TGTGCCAGCAGCCCCCGCCGCAAACTGAACACCGGGGAGCTGTTTTTT	CASSPRRKLNTGELFF	TRBV21-1	TRBJ2-2	.	.
TGCGCCAGCAGCCAAGATGGAGCGGGTTCGGGAGGAAACACCATATATTTT	CASSQDGAGSGGNTIYF	TRBV4-3	TRBJ1-3	.	.
TGTGCCAGCAGCGTGGGTGGTAGTGGAGACGCTAGAAACACCATATATTTT	CASSVGGSGDARNTIYF	TRBV9	TRBJ1-3	.	.
TGTGCCAGCAGCCCCTACTCGGGGACAGGGGAAGGCTACACCTTC	CASSPYSGTGEGYTF	TRBV7-8	TRBJ1-2	.	TRBD1
TGTGCCAGCAGTCCAGATACAACTAATGAAAAACTGTTTTTT	CASSPDTTNEKLFF	TRBV28	TRBJ1-4	once	.
TGCGCCAACCCGGACTGGCGGGATGGTACCGGGGAGCTGTTTTTT	CANPDWRDGTGELFF	TRBV10-2	TRBJ2-2	.	.